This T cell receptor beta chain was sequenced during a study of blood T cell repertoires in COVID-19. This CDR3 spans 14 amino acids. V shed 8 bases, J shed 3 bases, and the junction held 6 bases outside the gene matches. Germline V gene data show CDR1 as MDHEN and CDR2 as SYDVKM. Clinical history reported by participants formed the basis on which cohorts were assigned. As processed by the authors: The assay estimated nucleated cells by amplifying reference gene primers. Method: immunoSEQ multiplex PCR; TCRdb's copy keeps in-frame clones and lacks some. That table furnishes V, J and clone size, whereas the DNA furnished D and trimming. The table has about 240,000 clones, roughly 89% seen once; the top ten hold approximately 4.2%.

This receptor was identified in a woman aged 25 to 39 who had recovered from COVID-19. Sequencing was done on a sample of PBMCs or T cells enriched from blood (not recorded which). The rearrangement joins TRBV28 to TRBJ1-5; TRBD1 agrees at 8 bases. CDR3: CASRLGQDNQPQHF. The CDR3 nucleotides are TGTGCCAGCCGCCTGGGACAGGACAATCAGCCCCAGCATTTT.